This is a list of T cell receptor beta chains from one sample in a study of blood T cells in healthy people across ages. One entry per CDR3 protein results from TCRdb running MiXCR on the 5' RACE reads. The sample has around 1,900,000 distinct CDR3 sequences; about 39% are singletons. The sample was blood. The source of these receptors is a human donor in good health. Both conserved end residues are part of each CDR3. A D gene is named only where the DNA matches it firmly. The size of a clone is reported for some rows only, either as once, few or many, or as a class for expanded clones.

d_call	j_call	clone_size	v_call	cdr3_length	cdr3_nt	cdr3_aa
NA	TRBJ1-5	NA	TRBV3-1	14	TGTGCCAGCAGCCAAATAGGTAAAAATCAGCCCCAGCATTTT	CASSQIGKNQPQHF
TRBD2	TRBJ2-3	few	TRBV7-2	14	TGTGCCAGCAGCTCCTCCGGGACTAAGTCTACGCAGTATTTT	CASSSSGTKSTQYF
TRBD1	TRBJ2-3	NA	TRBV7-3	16	TGTGCCAGCAGCCCAGCCACAGGGGTTCGCACAGATACGCAGTATTTT	CASSPATGVRTDTQYF
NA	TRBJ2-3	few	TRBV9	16	TGTGCCAGCAGCGCCCTGGGACGGCGCGGCACAGATACGCAGTATTTT	CASSALGRRGTDTQYF
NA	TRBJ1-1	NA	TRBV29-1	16	TGCAGCGTCCCTCAAGGGGGGGACACCATGAACACTGAAGCTTTCTTT	CSVPQGGDTMNTEAFF
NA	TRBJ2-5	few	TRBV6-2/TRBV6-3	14	TGTGCCAGCAGTTACTCGATAAGCAGAGAGACCCAGTACTTC	CASSYSISRETQYF
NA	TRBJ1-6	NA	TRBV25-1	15	TGTGCCAGCAGTGAATCTAGGGGTACTAATTCACCCCTCCACTTT	CASSESRGTNSPLHF
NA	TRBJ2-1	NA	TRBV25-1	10	TGTGCCAGCAGATTAAATGAGCAGTTCTTC	CASRLNEQFF
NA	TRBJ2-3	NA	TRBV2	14	TGTGCCAGCAGTGAAGACTGGGGCACAGATACGCAGTATTTT	CASSEDWGTDTQYF
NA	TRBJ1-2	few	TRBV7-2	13	TGTGCCAGCAGCTTAGCGGGGGCGCAGGGCTACACCTTC	CASSLAGAQGYTF
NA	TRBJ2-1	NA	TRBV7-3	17	TGTGCCAGCAGCTTAACCGCCGCGGGGAGTTACTACAATGAGCAGTTCTTC	CASSLTAAGSYYNEQFF
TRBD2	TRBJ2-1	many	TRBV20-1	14	TGCAGTGGTACTACAAGCGGGGACTACAATGAGCAGTTCTTC	CSGTTSGDYNEQFF
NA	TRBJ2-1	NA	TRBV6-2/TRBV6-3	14	TGTGCCAGTAAGGAGGGGCAGGACTACAATGAGCAGTTCTTC	CASKEGQDYNEQFF
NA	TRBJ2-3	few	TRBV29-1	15	TGCAGCGTTCACACGGGCAGGGAGATGGTGGATACGCAGTATTTT	CSVHTGREMVDTQYF
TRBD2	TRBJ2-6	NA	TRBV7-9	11	TGTGCCAGCAGCTTATCCCCGGGGGGGACTTTC	CASSLSPGGTF
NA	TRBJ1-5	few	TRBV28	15	TGTGCCAGCAGGTCACAGGGTTTGGTGAATCAGCCCCAGCATTTT	CASRSQGLVNQPQHF
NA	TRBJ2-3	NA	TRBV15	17	TGTGCCACCAGCAGTAGCCCGACAGGGACTAGCACAGATACGCAGTATTTT	CATSSSPTGTSTDTQYF
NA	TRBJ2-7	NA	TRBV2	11	TGTGCCAGCAGTTACCGACAGGAGCAGTACTTC	CASSYRQEQYF
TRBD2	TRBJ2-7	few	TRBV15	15	TGTGCCACCAGCCCCCGACGGGGAGGGCTCCACGAGCAGTACTTC	CATSPRRGGLHEQYF
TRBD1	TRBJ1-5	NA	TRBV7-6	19	TGTGCCAGCAGCTCCCTTCCAGGGGGTTCAGACTACGGCAATCAGCCCCAGCATTTT	CASSSLPGGSDYGNQPQHF
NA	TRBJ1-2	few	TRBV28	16	TGTGCCAGCAGTTTCCCCTTGTTCGGCAGGGATGTTGGCTACACCTTC	CASSFPLFGRDVGYTF
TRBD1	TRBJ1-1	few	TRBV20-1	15	TGCAGTGCTAGAGTATACGACAGGGCGAACACTGAAGCTTTCTTT	CSARVYDRANTEAFF
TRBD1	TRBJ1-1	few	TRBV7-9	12	TGTGCCAGCAGCGCGGCAGGGGGGGAGGCTTTCTTT	CASSAAGGEAFF
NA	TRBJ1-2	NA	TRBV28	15	TGTGCCAGCAGTCCTGGATTAGGGGTTCGGGGAAGCTACACCTTC	CASSPGLGVRGSYTF
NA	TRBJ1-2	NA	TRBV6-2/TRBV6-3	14	TGTGCCAGCAGTTACCCACGTTTGGACTATGGCTACACCTTC	CASSYPRLDYGYTF
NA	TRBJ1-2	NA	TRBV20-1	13	TGCAGTGCCCGCACCCAACCTAACTATGGCTACACCTTC	CSARTQPNYGYTF
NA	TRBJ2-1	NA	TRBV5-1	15	TGCGCCAGCAGCCCAGGGATGGCAAGGTACAATGAGCAGTTCTTC	CASSPGMARYNEQFF
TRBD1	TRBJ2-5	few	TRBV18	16	TGTGCCAGCTCACCAATGGGACAGGAGCGCCAAGAGACCCAGTACTTC	CASSPMGQERQETQYF